Given below is one T cell receptor (beta chain) in context. Its antigen is still unknown. Base qualities are not provided; no much larger clone lies one nucleotide away. The data originate from a study of blood T cell repertoires in COVID-19 (dated by TCRdb to 2019 to 2021). About the study as a whole: Collaborator samples came from the United States, Italy and Spain and covered acute and convalescent phases of COVID-19. The repertoires were released in a freely available public database meant as a resource for research on the immune response to SARS-CoV-2. Where available, HLA class I and class II types were obtained from metadata supplied by the sample provider rather than from assay-based typing. Nearly every sample came with metadata listing a de-identified subject ID, COVID-19 status, age in years and sex. The dataset comprised deeply sampled blood TCRbeta repertoires from subjects exposed to, actively infected with, or recovered from COVID-19. The material from the prospective study consisted of cDNA or gDNA derived from T cells, B-cell-depleted T cells, or PBMCs. Samples were obtained from the ongoing ImmuneRACE study (first 160 participants) and from 1,000 to 1,500 subjects provided by 6 global collaborators. Results the study describes overall, beyond this receptor: The amount of clinical and demographic metadata varied by source and participant and was provided uncurated.

The germline V gene (reference sequence) sets CDR1 to SGHKS and CDR2 to YYEKEE. The cysteine opens and the phenylalanine closes a CDR3 of 17 amino acids. The read is trimmed to its CDR3 DNA, 51 bases read in frame from base 1. Trimming at the junction amounts to 4 bases on V and 2 bases on J, and the germline ends lie 19 bases apart. TCRbeta CDR3 regions were amplified from genomic DNA by means of the immunoSEQ Assay, a bias-controlled multiplex PCR. Concerning the study's data processing: The number of nucleated cells in each sample was estimated by amplification of reference gene primers within the assay. To quantify the absolute abundance of each unique TCRbeta CDR3 rearrangement, sequence reads were collapsed and filtered. For each sample, productive Simpson clonality was calculated by taking the square root of Simpson's diversity index across productive rearrangements. This is the immuneACCESS table as TCRdb keeps it, with only in-frame sequences that have V and J called. A part of the clones is gone; compared with another copy, unresolved V genes explain less than half, and the rest is unexplained. That table supplies the V and J calls and clone size; D and trimming were determined from the DNA. The sample data list more than 90,000 clones, and 85% of these were observed just once. 1.5% to 2% of the sample is in the top ten clones.

The collaborating institutions used their own protocols to collect whole blood in K2EDTA tubes. Collaborator samples were shipped for TCRbeta analysis as frozen whole blood, isolated PBMCs, or DNA extracted from either sample type. The receptor's source is a woman aged 70-85 years with active or convalescent COVID-19. Sequencing used peripheral blood. The sequence links TRBV5-5 to TRBJ1-3; the D gene remains uncertain. The sequenced DNA is TGTGCCAGCAGCAGAAGCGCTCCCGATTCGACTGGAAACACCATATATTTT. This sequence encodes CASSRSAPDSTGNTIYF.